This TCR beta chain appears in the sequencing data of a study of blood T cell repertoires in COVID-19. About the study: Spain, Italy and the United States supplied samples that represented acute and convalescent COVID-19. PBMCs, B-cell-depleted T cells, or T cells provided the cDNA or gDNA that made up the material.

In the authors' methods: Quantification of nucleated cells was approximated via reference gene primer amplification. Some clones are missing from TCRdb's copy, which holds only in-frame ones; the method was immunoSEQ multiplex PCR. V, J and clone size are those of that table, while D and trimming were read from the DNA. The sample has fewer than 250,000 clones, 80% to 90% seen once; the top ten hold approximately 8.1%. The clonotype comes from a woman between 45 and 65 years old with active or convalescent COVID-19. The sequenced material came from peripheral blood.

The CDR3: CASSRRQVSTDTQYF. In DNA, the CDR3 is TGTGCCAGCAGCCGCAGACAGGTCTCAACAGATACGCAGTATTTT. The rearrangement uses TRBV11-2 and TRBJ2-3; TRBD1 is a possible D gene (6 bases). Germline values: CDR1 SGHAT, CDR2 FQNNGV. The CDR3 loop spans 15 amino acids. Trimming pared 5 bases from V and 3 bases from J, leaving 15 bases between.